The entry below describes one TCR beta chain. The sample comes from a study of OX40 agonist ivuxolimab in advanced cancers. Libraries were prepared by immunoSEQ multiplex PCR; TCRdb keeps only in-frame clonotypes and omits some of them. The sample lists around 85,000 clones, more than 80% occurring once. Germline V gene lookup returns CDR1 SGHRS and CDR2 YFSETQ. CDR3 length: 15 residues. V lost 4 bases, J lost 0 bases, and 11 bases lay in between. This sequence originates from an adult with an advanced solid tumor such as melanoma, head and neck, liver or kidney cancer. The sequenced sample was CD4+ or CD8+ T cells sorted from blood, obtained in a trial of the OX40 agonist ivuxolimab. The chain recombines TRBV5-1 with TRBJ2-1; D is possibly TRBD1 (6 bases). CDR3 loop: CASSIGQSSYNEQFF. CDR3 coding DNA: TGCGCCAGCAGCATAGGACAGAGCTCCTACAATGAGCAGTTCTTC.